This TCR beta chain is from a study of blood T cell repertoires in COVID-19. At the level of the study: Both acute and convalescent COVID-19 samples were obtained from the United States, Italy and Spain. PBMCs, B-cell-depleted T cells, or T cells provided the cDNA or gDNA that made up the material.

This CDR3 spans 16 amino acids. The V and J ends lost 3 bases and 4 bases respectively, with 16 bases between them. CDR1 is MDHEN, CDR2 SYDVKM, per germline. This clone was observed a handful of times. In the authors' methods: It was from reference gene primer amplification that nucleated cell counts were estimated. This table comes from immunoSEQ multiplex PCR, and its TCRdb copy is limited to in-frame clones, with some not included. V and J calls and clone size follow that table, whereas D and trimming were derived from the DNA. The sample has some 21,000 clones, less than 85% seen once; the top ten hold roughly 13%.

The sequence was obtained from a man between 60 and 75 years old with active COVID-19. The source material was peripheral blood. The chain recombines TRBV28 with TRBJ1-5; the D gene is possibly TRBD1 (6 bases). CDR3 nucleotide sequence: TGTGCCAGCAGTTTGTTTTCAGGACAGCAAAATCAGCCCCAGCATTTT. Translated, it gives CASSLFSGQQNQPQHF.